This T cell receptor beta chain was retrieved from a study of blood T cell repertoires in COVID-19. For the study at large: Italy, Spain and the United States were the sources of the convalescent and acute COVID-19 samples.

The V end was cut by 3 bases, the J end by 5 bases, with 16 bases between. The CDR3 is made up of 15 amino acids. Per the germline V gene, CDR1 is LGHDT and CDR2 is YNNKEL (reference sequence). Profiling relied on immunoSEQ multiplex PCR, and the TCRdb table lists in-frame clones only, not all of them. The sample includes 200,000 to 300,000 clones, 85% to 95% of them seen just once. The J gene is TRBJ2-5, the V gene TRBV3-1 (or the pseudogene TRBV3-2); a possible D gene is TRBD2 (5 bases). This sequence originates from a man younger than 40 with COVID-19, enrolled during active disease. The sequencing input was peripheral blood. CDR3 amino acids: CASSHALGEGETQYF. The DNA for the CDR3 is TGTGCCAGCAGCCATGCCCTAGGAGAGGGTGAGACCCAGTACTTC.